Following are 5 T cell receptor beta chains from one sample sequenced in a study of neurological immune-mediated disorders. TCRdb itself ran the 5' RACE reads through MiXCR, one entry per CDR3 protein. The sample shows about 46,000 distinct CDR3 sequences, just under 4.5% of them seen only once. The sequenced sample consisted of PBMCs. The source of these receptors is a woman aged 55-69 years with multiple sclerosis.

This clonotype was recorded a few times. This chain uses TRBV10-3 with TRBJ2-3; 8 bases agree with TRBD2. This CDR3 has 13 amino acids. Germline CDR1 reads ENHRY; CDR2 reads SYGVKD. The junction had 3 bases not matched to a gene; V was cut back by 8 bases and J by 2 bases. CDR3 DNA sequence: TGTGCCATCCAGCGGGAGTTCACAGATACGCAGTATTTT. This codes for CAIQREFTDTQYF.

This clonotype was detected many times. This rearrangement joins TRBV7-2 to TRBJ2-2; no firm D call. Per germline, CDR1 SGHTA and CDR2 FQGNSA. V gave up 6 bases and J gave up 5 bases, with 7 bases separating them. The CDR3 has 12 amino acids. The DNA for the CDR3 is TGTGCCAGCAGGCATAATACCGGGGAGCTGTTTTTT. This encodes CASRHNTGELFF.

This clonotype was detected ten times or more. The chain uses TRBV5-1 and TRBJ2-3; 8 nucleotides agree with TRBD2. The ends lost 2 bases at V and 5 bases at J; junction bases unmatched: 4. Germline CDR1 is SGHRS and CDR2 is YFSETQ. The CDR3 loop spans 14 amino acids. The CDR3 nucleotides are TGCGCCAGCAGCTTTAGTAGCGGGAAAGATACGCAGTATTTT. Residues: CASSFSSGKDTQYF. Based on the CDR3 plus reference TRBV5-1 and TRBJ2-3, the full variable domain is KAGVTQTPRYLIKTRGQQVTLSCSPISGHRSVSWYQQTPGQGLQFLFEYFSETQRNKGNFPGRFSGRQFSNSRSEMNVSTLELGDSALYLCASSFSSGKDTQYFGPGTRLTVL.

This clonotype was observed a few times. This chain links TRBV5-1 with TRBJ1-1, with TRBD1 as a possible D gene (5 bases). The germline V gene encodes CDR1 SGHRS and CDR2 YFSETQ. CDR3 length: 13 residues. The V end lost 0 bases, the J end lost 8 bases, and 11 bases lay between the germline ends. DNA of the CDR3: TGCGCCAGCAGCTTGGAGGGGTTCGGAGAAGCTTTCTTT. Its protein is CASSLEGFGEAFF.

This clonotype was detected a few times. J is TRBJ2-3 and V is TRBV27; D perhaps matches TRBD2 (6 bases). CDR3 length equals 14 residues. Trimming left V 5 bases short and J 6 bases short, with 15 bases between. Germline V gene data show CDR1 as MNHEY and CDR2 as SMNVEV (reference sequence). As DNA, the CDR3 is TGTGCCAGCAGTACGAACAGCGGGCCGGATACGCAGTATTTT. Protein: CASSTNSGPDTQYF.